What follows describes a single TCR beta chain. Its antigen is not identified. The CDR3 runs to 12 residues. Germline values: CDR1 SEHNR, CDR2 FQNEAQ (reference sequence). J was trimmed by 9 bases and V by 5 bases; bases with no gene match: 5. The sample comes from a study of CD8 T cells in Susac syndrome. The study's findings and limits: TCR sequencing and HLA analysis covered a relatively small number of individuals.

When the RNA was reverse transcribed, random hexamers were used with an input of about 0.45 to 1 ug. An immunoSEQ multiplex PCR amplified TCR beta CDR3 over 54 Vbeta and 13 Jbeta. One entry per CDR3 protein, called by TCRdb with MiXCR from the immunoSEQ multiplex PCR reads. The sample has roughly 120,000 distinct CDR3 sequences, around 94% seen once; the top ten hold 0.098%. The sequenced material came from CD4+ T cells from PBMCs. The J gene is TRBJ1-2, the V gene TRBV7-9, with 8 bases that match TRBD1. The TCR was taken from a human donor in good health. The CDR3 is CASSAGGRRYTF. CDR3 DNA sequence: TGTGCCAGCAGCGCAGGGGGCAGACGCTACACCTTC.